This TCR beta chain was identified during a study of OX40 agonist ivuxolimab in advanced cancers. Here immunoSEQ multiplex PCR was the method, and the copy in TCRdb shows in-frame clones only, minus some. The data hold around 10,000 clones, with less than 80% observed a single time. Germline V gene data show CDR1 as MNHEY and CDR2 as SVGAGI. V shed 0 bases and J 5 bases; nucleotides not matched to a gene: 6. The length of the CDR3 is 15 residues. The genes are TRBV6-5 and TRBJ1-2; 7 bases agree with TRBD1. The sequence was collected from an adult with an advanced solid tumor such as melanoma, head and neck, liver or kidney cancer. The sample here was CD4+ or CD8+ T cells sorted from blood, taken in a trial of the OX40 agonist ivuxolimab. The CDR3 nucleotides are TGTGCCAGCAGTTACTCCTCGCAGGGACAGTATGGCTACACCTTC. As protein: CASSYSSQGQYGYTF.